These 26 T cell receptor beta chains came from one sample sequenced in a study of vaccination and CD4 T cells after COVID-19. Their target antigens are unknown. Researchers used the Oncomine TCR Beta short-read assay to sequence DNA from cultured CD4+ T cells. A single record per CDR3 protein comes from TCRdb applying MiXCR to the PCR reads. The sample carries around 6,400 distinct CDR3 sequences, approximately 60% recorded once. Treatment defined: roughly 10-day PBMC culture with coronavirus spike peptide pools or control peptides (ViraFEST assay). From the unexposed donor, CD4+ T cells were collected ahead of the COVID-19 pandemic (2011-2018). Sequencing was carried out using CD4+ T cells from blood, cultured in vitro. These receptors were collected from a human donor in good health.

This clonotype turned up a few times. The chain has TRBV12-3 or TRBV12-4 and TRBJ1-1; TRBD1 is a possible D gene (6 bases). Trimming pared 4 bases from V and 1 base from J, leaving 13 bases between. The CDR3 covers 15 residues. CDR3 sequence reads: CASSSQGRGNTEAFF. In nucleotides, the CDR3 is TGTGCCAGCAGTTCACAGGGCAGGGGGAACACTGAAGCTTTCTTT.

This clonotype was seen only a few times. The chain links TRBV6-2 or TRBV6-3 to TRBJ1-5, with D perhaps matching TRBD1 (5 bases). Deletions cut 6 bases from V and 0 bases from J, with 9 bases between. The CDR3 contains 14 residues. CDR1 and CDR2 (germline): MNHEY, SVGEGT. The CDR3 spells CASRTDNSNQPQHF. Written as DNA, the CDR3 is TGTGCCAGCAGGACAGACAATAGCAATCAGCCCCAGCATTTT.

The rearrangement uses TRBV7-2 and TRBJ1-6; no clear D gene. Trimming left V 3 bases short and J 1 base short, with 10 bases between. This CDR3 has 16 residues. CDR1 and CDR2 (germline): SGHTA, FQGNSA. The CDR3: CASSFRGGSYNSPLHF. The CDR3 DNA reads as TGTGCCAGCAGCTTTCGGGGAGGGTCCTATAATTCACCCCTCCACTTT.

The rearrangement joins TRBV29-1 to TRBJ1-2, with D possibly matching TRBD1 (6 bases). With 3 bases removed from V and 8 bases from J, the gap between germline ends came to 13 bases. This CDR3 region has 12 residues. CDR1 SQVTM and CDR2 ANQGSEA come from the germline V gene. CDR3 sequence: CSVDLGGRGYTF. CDR3 nucleotides: TGCAGCGTTGACCTCGGGGGCAGGGGCTACACCTTC.

The V and J genes are TRBV6-2 or TRBV6-3 and TRBJ2-7; no reliable D call. This CDR3 is built from 13 residues. Trimming stripped 1 base from V and 5 bases from J, with 9 bases between. Germline CDR1 MNHEY, CDR2 SVGEGT. CDR3 loop: CASSYFPVNEQYF. CDR3 nucleotide sequence: TGTGCCAGCAGTTACTTCCCCGTTAACGAGCAGTACTTC.

In its sample, this clonotype was seen a few times. This rearrangement joins TRBV10-3 to TRBJ1-2; D remains ambiguous. This CDR3 contains 14 residues. CDR1 is ENHRY, CDR2 SYGVKD, per germline. Trimming cost V 5 bases and J 0 bases, with 10 bases left between them. The CDR3 nucleotides are TGTGCCATCAGTCTGGACGGAACTAACTATGGCTACACCTTC. Its translation: CAISLDGTNYGYTF.

The table lists this clonotype with a count of one. The chain joins TRBV7-9 to TRBJ1-1; 8 bases are shared with TRBD1. Germline CDR1 and CDR2: SEHNR and FQNEAQ (reference sequence). After removal of 5 bases from V and 5 bases from J, the junction contained 4 bases not matched to a gene. The CDR3 length is 13 residues. The DNA for the CDR3 is TGTGCCAGCAGCCCGACAGGGGTGACTGAAGCTTTCTTT. Translation: CASSPTGVTEAFF. The variable domain in full, completed from reference TRBV7-9 and TRBJ1-1, reads DTGVSQNPRHKITKRGQNVTFRCDPISEHNRLYWYRQTLGQGPEFLTYFQNEAQLEKSRLLSDRFSAERPKGSFSTLEIQRTEQGDSAMYLCASSPTGVTEAFFGQGTRLTVV.

The chain links TRBV5-1 to TRBJ1-2; D ambiguous. Germline values: CDR1 SGHRS, CDR2 YFSETQ. The CDR3 has 12 residues. Trimming took 3 bases from V and 2 from J, leaving 5 bases between them. The CDR3 sequence: CASSSGNYGYTF. CDR3 coding DNA: TGCGCCAGCAGCTCCGGGAACTATGGCTACACCTTC.

Only one count was recorded for this clonotype. For the CDR3, the DNA is TGTGCCAGCATCCTTACAGGGGGCAGCCAAAACTTGGGCTACACCTTC. This sequence encodes CASILTGGSQNLGYTF. The J gene is TRBJ1-2, the V gene TRBV28, with 9 bases lining up with TRBD1. V lost 7 bases to trimming and J lost 8 bases; unmatched junction nucleotides: 17. Looked up from germline, CDR1 is MDHEN and CDR2 is SYDVKM. The CDR3 loop spans 16 amino acids.

V and J are TRBV5-1 and TRBJ1-1, with D hard to call. The CDR3 extends over 13 amino acids. The germline V and J ends were trimmed by 4 bases and 3 bases, with 10 bases remaining between them. The germline V gene encodes CDR1 SGHRS and CDR2 YFSETQ. CDR3 in amino acids: CASSVREYTEAFF. The CDR3 coding sequence is TGCGCCAGCAGCGTTCGGGAGTACACTGAAGCTTTCTTT.

The chain combines TRBV7-2 with TRBJ2-3, with D unresolved. CDR3 length: 13 amino acids. The germline V gene encodes CDR1 SGHTA and CDR2 FQGNSA. V was pared by 1 base and J by 10 bases, with 12 bases between. The CDR3 is CASSLDDVGAQYF. Here the CDR3 DNA reads TGTGCCAGCAGCTTAGATGACGTAGGTGCGCAGTATTTT.

V usage is TRBV29-1 and J usage is TRBJ2-5; the D gene is possibly TRBD1 (6 bases). The CDR3 covers 11 residues. Per germline, CDR1 SQVTM and CDR2 ANQGSEA. Trimming stripped 6 bases from V and 4 bases from J, with 9 bases between. The CDR3 nucleotides read TGCAGCGTAGGGGGTGGAGAGACCCAGTACTTC. This gives the protein CSVGGGETQYF.

The chain couples TRBV5-4 to TRBJ2-7, with D perhaps TRBD2 (6 bases). The ends were cut back, 0 bases at V and 5 bases at J, with 15 bases in the middle. The germline V gene has CDR1 SGHNT and CDR2 YYREEE (reference sequence). The CDR3 is 15 residues long. CDR3 bases: TGTGCCAGCAGCTTGGTATCGGCGGGGCTGGACGAGCAGTACTTC. Its translation: CASSLVSAGLDEQYF.

The rearrangement links TRBV6-2 or TRBV6-3 to TRBJ2-1, with TRBD2 matching 8 bases. Germline CDR1 and CDR2: MNHEY and SVGEGT. The CDR3 runs to 16 residues. J lost 4 bases, V lost 0 bases, and 5 bases had no gene match. CDR3 in amino acids: CASSYSRQRGYNEQFF. The CDR3 DNA follows: TGTGCCAGCAGTTACTCGAGGCAGCGGGGGTACAATGAGCAGTTCTTC.

The chain employs TRBV24-1 and TRBJ1-2, with 7 bases identical to TRBD1. J lost 0 bases, V lost 2 bases, and 5 bases had no gene match. The CDR3 has 16 amino acids. Looked up from germline, CDR1 is KGHDR and CDR2 is SFDVKD. The CDR3 loop reads CATSDSGGQPNYGYTF. The CDR3 bases are TGTGCCACCAGTGATTCTGGGGGACAGCCTAACTATGGCTACACCTTC.

The gene calls are TRBV6-4 and TRBJ2-1; D perhaps matches TRBD1 (6 bases). Germline V gives CDR1 MRHNA, CDR2 SNTAGT. Trimming pared 6 bases from V and 10 bases from J, leaving 19 bases between. The length of the CDR3 is 14 residues. CDR3 DNA sequence: TGTGCCAGCAGCGTAAGAGGGGGTGAGAGCGAGCAGTTCTTC. It specifies CASSVRGGESEQFF.

A few counts support this clonotype. J is TRBJ1-2 and V is TRBV28, with TRBD1 identical over 10 bases. The trim removed 6 bases at V and 5 bases at J, leaving 15 bases unmatched. The V gene's germline CDR1 is MDHEN and CDR2 SYDVKM. The CDR3 runs 17 residues. The CDR3: CASRGPGTGVGIYGYTF. CDR3 coding DNA: TGTGCCAGCAGGGGTCCCGGGACAGGGGTCGGGATTTATGGCTACACCTTC.

This chain joins TRBV6-1 and TRBJ2-3, with 7 nucleotides matching TRBD2. Germline V CDR1 and CDR2: MNHNS, SASEGT. Trimming cost V 8 bases and J 0 bases; bases outside gene matches: 2. This CDR3 has 13 residues. CDR3 in amino acids: CASLAVSTDTQYF. In nucleotides, the CDR3 is TGTGCCAGCCTAGCGGTTAGCACAGATACGCAGTATTTT.

CDR3 sequence: CASSVDSNQPQHF. CDR3 coding DNA: TGTGCCAGTAGTGTGGATAGCAATCAGCCCCAGCATTTT. The chain employs TRBV19 and TRBJ1-5; D not resolved. The germline V and J ends were trimmed by 5 bases and 0 bases, with 5 bases remaining between them. CDR3 length equals 13 residues. Germline CDR1 reads LNHDA; CDR2 reads SQIVND (reference sequence).

This clonotype was picked up a small number of times. V is TRBV11-2 and J is TRBJ2-3, with a weak D call TRBD2 (5 bases). The ends were cut back, 5 bases at V and 8 bases at J, with 11 bases in the middle. Germline CDR1 is SGHAT and CDR2 is FQNNGV. The CDR3 runs 12 residues. CDR3 DNA sequence: TGTGCCAGCAGCCCCCCGGGGAGTACGCAGTATTTT. Amino acid sequence: CASSPPGSTQYF.

This clonotype was observed a few times. This chain uses TRBV10-2 with TRBJ1-4, with 7 bases fitting TRBD1. This CDR3 is built from 14 residues. From germline, CDR1 is WSHSY and CDR2 SAAADI. Unmatched junction bases numbered 8, after V lost 5 bases and J lost 8 bases. The CDR3 sequence is CASSPGQSSEKLFF. The DNA of the CDR3 is TGCGCCAGCAGTCCGGGACAGTCAAGCGAAAAACTGTTTTTT.

V usage is TRBV12-3 or TRBV12-4 and J usage is TRBJ1-6; 9 bases line up with TRBD1. The CDR3 extends over 15 amino acids. V lost 6 bases to trimming and J lost 5 bases; unmatched junction nucleotides: 5. As DNA, the CDR3 is TGTGCCAGCAGACAGGGGGCCTTACATAATTCACCCCTCCACTTT. Protein: CASRQGALHNSPLHF.

V gene TRBV19 combines with J gene TRBJ1-2; TRBD1 matches 7 bases. Per germline, CDR1 LNHDA and CDR2 SQIVND (reference sequence). There are 14 residues in the CDR3. V was clipped by 4 bases and J by 2 bases; unmatched bases: 4. CDR3 in amino acids: CASSTPGQNYGYTF. The CDR3 DNA reads as TGTGCCAGTAGTACACCGGGACAGAACTATGGCTACACCTTC.

The gene calls are TRBV14 and TRBJ2-2; D unresolved. The germline V gene has CDR1 SGHDN and CDR2 FVKESK. The CDR3 runs 12 residues. V was cut by 3 bases and J by 4 bases, with 3 bases left in between. This CDR3 is CASSQSTGELFF. CDR3 DNA: TGTGCCAGCAGCCAGTCCACCGGGGAGCTGTTTTTT.

The rearrangement links TRBV18 to TRBJ1-1; D perhaps matches TRBD1 (5 bases). Trimming pared 4 bases from V and 6 bases from J, leaving 18 bases between. This CDR3 has 15 amino acids. CDR1 is KGHSH, CDR2 LQKENI, per germline. The DNA for the CDR3 is TGTGCCAGCTCACAAAAGGCAGGACAAGGGGCTGAAGCTTTCTTT. The encoded protein is CASSQKAGQGAEAFF. Filled out from reference TRBV18 and TRBJ1-1, the complete variable domain reads NAGVMQNPRHLVRRRGQEARLRCSPMKGHSHVYWYRQLPEEGLKFMVYLQKENIIDESGMPKERFSAEFPKEGPSILRIQQVVRGDSAAYFCASSQKAGQGAEAFFGQGTRLTVV.

The CDR3 sequence: CASSLSAGSQETQYF. The CDR3 nucleotides are TGTGCCAGCAGCTTATCAGCGGGGAGCCAAGAGACCCAGTACTTC. The rearrangement links TRBV7-2 to TRBJ2-5; 7 positions match TRBD2. CDR1 and CDR2 from the germline V gene are SGHTA and FQGNSA. J gave up 1 base and V 2 bases, and 4 bases lay outside the gene matches. The CDR3 runs to 15 residues.